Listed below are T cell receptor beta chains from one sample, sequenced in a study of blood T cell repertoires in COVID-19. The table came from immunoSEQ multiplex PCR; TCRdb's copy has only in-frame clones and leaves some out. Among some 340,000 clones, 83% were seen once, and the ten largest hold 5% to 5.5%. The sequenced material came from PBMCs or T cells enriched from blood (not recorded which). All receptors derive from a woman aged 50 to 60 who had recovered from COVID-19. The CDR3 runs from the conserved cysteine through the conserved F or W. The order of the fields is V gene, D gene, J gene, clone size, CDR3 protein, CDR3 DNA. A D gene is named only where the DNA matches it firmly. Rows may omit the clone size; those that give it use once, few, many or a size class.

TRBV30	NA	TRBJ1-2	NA	CAWSVIGVRVNYGYTF	TGTGCCTGGAGTGTAATTGGGGTCAGGGTGAACTATGGCTACACCTTC
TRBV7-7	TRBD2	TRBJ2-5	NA	CASSPRELAGVSSLETQYF	TGTGCCAGCAGCCCCAGGGAACTAGCGGGAGTGAGTTCATTGGAGACCCAGTACTTC
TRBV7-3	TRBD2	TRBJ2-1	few	CASSPMGLGADEQFF	TGTGCCAGCAGCCCGATGGGACTAGGCGCCGATGAGCAGTTCTTC
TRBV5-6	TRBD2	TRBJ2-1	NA	CASMGPPLGSGEFKNEQFF	TGTGCCAGCATGGGCCCCCCTTTGGGTAGCGGGGAATTTAAAAATGAGCAGTTCTTC
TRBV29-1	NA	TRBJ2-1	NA	CSVAILWVQAINEQFF	TGCAGCGTTGCAATATTATGGGTCCAGGCGATCAATGAGCAGTTCTTC
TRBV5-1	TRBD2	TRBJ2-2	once	CASSPYAGDTGELFF	TGCGCCAGCAGCCCCTACGCGGGAGACACCGGGGAGCTGTTTTTT
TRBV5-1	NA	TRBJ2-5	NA	CASSLGAGQQETQYF	TGCGCCAGCAGCTTGGGGGCAGGCCAACAAGAGACCCAGTACTTC
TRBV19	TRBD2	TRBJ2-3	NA	CASSSSSGRGTDTQYF	TGTGCCAGTAGTTCATCTAGCGGGAGGGGCACAGATACGCAGTATTTT
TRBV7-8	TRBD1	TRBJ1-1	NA	CASSLAGTGGTEAFF	TGTGCCAGCAGCTTAGCTGGGACAGGGGGGACTGAAGCTTTCTTT
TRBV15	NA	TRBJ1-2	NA	CATSPDWLGYTF	TGTGCCACCAGCCCTGACTGGCTGGGCTACACCTTC
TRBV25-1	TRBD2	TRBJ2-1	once	CALVTEREGNEQFF	TGTGCTTTAGTGACCGAGCGGGAGGGGAATGAGCAGTTCTTC
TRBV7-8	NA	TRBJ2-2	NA	CASSRQANGELFF	TGTGCCAGCAGCCGACAGGCGAACGGGGAGCTGTTTTTT
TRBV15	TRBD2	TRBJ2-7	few	CATRTSETYEQYF	TGTGCCACCCGCACTAGCGAGACCTACGAGCAGTACTTC
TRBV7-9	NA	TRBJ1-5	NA	CASSLEGGQPQHF	TGTGCCAGCAGCTTAGAAGGGGGTCAGCCCCAGCATTTT
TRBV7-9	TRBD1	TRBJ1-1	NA	CASSSSWLDRANTEAFF	TGTGCCAGCAGCTCATCTTGGCTCGACAGGGCGAACACTGAAGCTTTCTTT
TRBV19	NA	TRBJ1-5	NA	CAAAVGRNQPQHF	TGTGCCGCGGCAGTAGGCCGCAATCAGCCCCAGCATTTT
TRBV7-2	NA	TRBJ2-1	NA	CASSLVPAGWYNEQFF	TGTGCCAGCAGCTTAGTGCCGGCAGGGTGGTACAATGAGCAGTTCTTC
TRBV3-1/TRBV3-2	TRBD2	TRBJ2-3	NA	CASSLGLAGGDTQYF	TGTGCCAGCAGCCTGGGACTAGCGGGAGGAGATACGCAGTATTTT
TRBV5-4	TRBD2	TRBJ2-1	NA	CASSPAGGTSGRAGRDEQFF	TGTGCCAGCAGCCCCGCGGGGGGGACTAGCGGGAGGGCCGGGAGGGATGAGCAGTTCTTC
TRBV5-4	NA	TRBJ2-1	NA	CASSSQGTDEQFF	TGTGCCAGCAGCTCGCAGGGCACCGATGAGCAGTTCTTC
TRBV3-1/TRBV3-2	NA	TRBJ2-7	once	CASSQDTRAGLYEQYF	TGTGCCAGCAGCCAAGATACAAGGGCAGGGCTCTACGAGCAGTACTTC
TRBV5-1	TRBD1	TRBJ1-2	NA	CASSSGGVGGYGYTF	TGCGCCAGCAGCTCAGGGGGCGTAGGGGGCTATGGCTACACCTTC
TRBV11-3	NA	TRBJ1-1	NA	CASSLEQAWNTEAFF	TGTGCCAGCAGCTTGGAACAGGCATGGAACACTGAAGCTTTCTTT
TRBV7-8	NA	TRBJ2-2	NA	CASARAGGPWNTGELFF	TGTGCCAGCGCAAGAGCAGGAGGGCCGTGGAACACCGGGGAGCTGTTTTTT
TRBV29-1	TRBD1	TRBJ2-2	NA	CSARTGGTGELFF	TGCAGCGCAAGGACAGGGGGGACCGGGGAGCTGTTTTTT
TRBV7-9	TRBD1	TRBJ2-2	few	CASLPGTGLVTGELFF	TGTGCCAGCCTCCCCGGGACAGGGCTTGTTACCGGGGAGCTGTTTTTT
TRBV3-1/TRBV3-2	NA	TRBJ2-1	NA	CASSQVSFPGNEQFF	TGTGCCAGCAGCCAAGTGAGTTTCCCCGGCAATGAGCAGTTCTTC
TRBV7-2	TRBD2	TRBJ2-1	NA	CASSASLAGVSYNEQFF	TGTGCCAGCAGCGCCTCACTAGCGGGAGTATCCTACAATGAGCAGTTCTTC
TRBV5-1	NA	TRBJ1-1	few	CASSLSSDRGAEAFF	TGCGCCAGCAGCTTGTCGTCAGACCGGGGGGCTGAAGCTTTCTTT
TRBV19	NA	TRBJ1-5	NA	CASSIGQVRNQPQHF	TGTGCCAGTAGTATAGGGCAGGTCCGCAATCAGCCCCAGCATTTT
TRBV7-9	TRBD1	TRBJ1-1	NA	CASSPKGRGTGINTEAFF	TGTGCCAGCAGCCCTAAAGGCCGCGGGACAGGGATAAACACTGAAGCTTTCTTT
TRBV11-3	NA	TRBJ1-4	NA	CASSLPGFGNEKLFF	TGTGCCAGCAGCTTACCAGGGTTCGGTAATGAAAAACTGTTTTTT
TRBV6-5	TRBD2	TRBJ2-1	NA	CASSPPGLVYEQFF	TGTGCCAGCAGTCCTCCGGGACTAGTATATGAGCAGTTCTTC